The entry below gives a single T cell receptor delta chain sequence along with its context. This clone turned up a few times. Its antigen remains undetermined. Base qualities are missing; no much larger clone stands one base away. The data derive from a study of delta chain sequences of gamma delta T cells (dated 2017 in TCRdb). The method was 5' RACE. The listed sequencing device is Illumina MiSeq. TCRdb reanalyzed the public reads with the CATT caller, and identical DNA sequences were merged afterwards. The sample table lists 2,000 to 3,000 delta-chain clones, approximately 6% of them with a count of one. The top ten clones comprise 45% to 50% of the sample. Material for sequencing was either unsorted cells or a sorted T cell fraction (not recorded which). The clonotype comes from a human donor in good health.

The CDR3 amino acid sequence is: CALGEPPMFLLGDTSYTDKLIF. The sequenced DNA: TGTGCTCTTGGGGAACCCCCAATGTTCCTACTGGGGGATACCTCGTACACCGATAAACTCATCTTT. Here the chain combines TRDV1 and TRDJ1; the junction holds 12 bases that match TRDD3. For this chain, trimming is 1 base at the V end and 0 bases at the J end, and the number of junction bases without a gene match is 18. CDR1 and CDR2, per the germline V gene, are TSWWSYY and QGS. There are 22 amino acids in the CDR3, from cysteine to phenylalanine inclusive. Only the CDR3 DNA stays, 66 bases, in frame from base 1.